The count of the clone carrying this T cell receptor beta chain is one. Original processing methods: For nucleated cells, counts were estimated from reference gene primer amplification. The data were produced by immunoSEQ multiplex PCR, yet TCRdb's version contains in-frame clones alone and is incomplete. V, J and clone size are taken as reported in that table, and D and trimming were inferred from the DNA itself. In the table there are about 260,000 clones, 88% of which are singletons. The data derive from a study of blood T cell repertoires in COVID-19. At the level of the study: The cDNA or gDNA used as material had been derived from T cells, B-cell-depleted T cells, or PBMCs.

The CDR3 has 12 amino acids. V dropped 5 bases and J dropped 6 bases, with 11 bases sitting between them. CDR1 is LNHDA, CDR2 SQIVND, per germline (reference sequence). This TCR was recovered from a human donor in a cohort sampled during active COVID-19. The chain has TRBV19 and TRBJ2-7, with a possible D match to TRBD1 (6 bases). Sequencing was carried out using peripheral blood. CDR3: CASSSTGPEQYF. CDR3 coding DNA: TGTGCCAGTAGTTCTACAGGGCCCGAGCAGTACTTC.